This TCR beta chain was sequenced for a study of cytomegalovirus exposure and HLA in healthy donors. Across the study: An analysis done earlier identified some 120 million unique TCR beta sequences from around 180 million T cells.

Trimming shortened V by 6 bases and J by 3 bases, and 14 bases separated the two germline ends. From germline, CDR1 is MNHEY and CDR2 SVGAGI. The CDR3 loop spans 14 amino acids. Vbeta (60) and Jbeta (13) primers were used in the PCR. The assay was immunoSEQ multiplex PCR, and TCRdb's table has in-frame clones only and misses some. The sample lists about 21,000 clones; 70% to 80% were seen once. The sequence came from a man in his sixties in good health and CMV-seronegative. The V and J genes are TRBV6-5 and TRBJ1-1, with D perhaps matching TRBD1 (5 bases). The sequencing input was PBMCs. CDR3 loop: CASSRTVGDTEAFF. In DNA form, the CDR3 reads TGTGCCAGCAGCCGTACCGTAGGGGACACTGAAGCTTTCTTT.